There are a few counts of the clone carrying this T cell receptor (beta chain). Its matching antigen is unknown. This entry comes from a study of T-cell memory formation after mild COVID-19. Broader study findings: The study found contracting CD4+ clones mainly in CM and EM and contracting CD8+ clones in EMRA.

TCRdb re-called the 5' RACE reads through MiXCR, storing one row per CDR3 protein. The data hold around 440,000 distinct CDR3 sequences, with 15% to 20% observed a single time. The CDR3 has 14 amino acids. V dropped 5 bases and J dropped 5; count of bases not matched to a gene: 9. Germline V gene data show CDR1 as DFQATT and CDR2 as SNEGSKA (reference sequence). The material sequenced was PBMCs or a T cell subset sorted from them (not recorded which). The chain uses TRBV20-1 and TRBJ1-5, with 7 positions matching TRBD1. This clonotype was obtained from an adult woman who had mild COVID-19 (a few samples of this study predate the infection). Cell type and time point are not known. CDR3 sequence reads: CSAPPQGGYQPQHF. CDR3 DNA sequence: TGCAGTGCTCCCCCCCAGGGGGGTTATCAGCCCCAGCATTTT.